The clone carrying this T cell receptor beta chain was detected a few times. No antigen is known for it. One heparinised draw, averaging roughly 0.12 L, was taken per donor. This sample stems from a study of beta chain features in type 1 diabetes. Study observations and caveats: VDJ junctions sequenced from type 1 diabetes patients showed fewer insertions and more deletions. TCRB CDR3s were moderately but significantly shorter in Type 1 diabetes patients in all four CD4+ subsets.

Expressed TCRB transcripts were sequenced, since all the RNA that had been isolated was reverse transcribed. Assay: immunoSEQ multiplex PCR; the TCRdb copy retains only in-frame clones and omits some. The sample contains over 650,000 clones, about 14% of which appear only once. This CDR3 comprises 13 residues. Trimming removed 2 bases from V and 5 bases from J, with 13 bases in between. Germline values: CDR1 GTSNPN, CDR2 SVGIG (reference sequence). V usage is TRBV30 and J usage is TRBJ2-7, with a tentative D call TRBD1 (5 bases). The sequence derives from a man aged 18 to 29 with type 1 diabetes. Sequenced sample: naive CD4+ T cells from blood. The CDR3 is CAWSSHGRDEQYF. The CDR3 region has the DNA TGTGCCTGGAGTTCCCATGGCAGGGACGAGCAGTACTTC. Together with reference TRBV30 and TRBJ2-7, the CDR3 gives the full variable domain: SQTIHQWPATLVQPVGSPLSLECTVEGTSNPNLYWYRQAAGRGLQLLFYSVGIGQISSEVPQNLSASRPQDRQFILSSKKLLLSDSGFYLCAWSSHGRDEQYFGPGTRLTVT.